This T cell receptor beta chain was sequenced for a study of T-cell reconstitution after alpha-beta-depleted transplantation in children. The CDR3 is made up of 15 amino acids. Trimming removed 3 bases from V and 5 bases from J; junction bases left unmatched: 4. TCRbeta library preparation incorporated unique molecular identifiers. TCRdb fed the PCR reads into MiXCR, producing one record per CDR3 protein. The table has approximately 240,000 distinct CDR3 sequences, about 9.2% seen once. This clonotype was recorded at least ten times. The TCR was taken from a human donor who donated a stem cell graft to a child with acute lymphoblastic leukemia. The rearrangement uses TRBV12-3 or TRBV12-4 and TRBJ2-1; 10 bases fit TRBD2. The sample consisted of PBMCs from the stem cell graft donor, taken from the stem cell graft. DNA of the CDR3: TGTGCCAGCAGTTTGAGGACTAGCGGACACAATGAGCAGTTCTTC. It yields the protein CASSLRTSGHNEQFF.